The 17 T cell receptor beta chains given below trace back to one sample, sequenced in a study of control samples from healthy donors and cancer patients. Repertoires were generated with immunoSEQ multiplex PCR, while TCRdb's copy carries only in-frame clones and drops some. This repertoire shows 79,000 or so clones, roughly 89% found once; its top ten account for 8.5% to 10%. The material sequenced was PBMCs. Receptor source: a woman between 50 and 59 years old with colorectal cancer.

The V gene is TRBV5-6, the J gene TRBJ1-2, with D unclear. The CDR3 runs to 12 residues. V was trimmed by 4 bases and J by 4 bases, leaving 8 bases between them. CDR1 and CDR2 (germline): SGHDT, YYEEEE. CDR3 sequence: CASSPNSYGYTF. Here the CDR3 DNA reads TGTGCCAGCAGCCCGAACTCCTATGGCTACACCTTC. Complete variable domain (other parts from reference TRBV5-6 and TRBJ1-2): DAGVTQSPTHLIKTRGQQVTLRCSPKSGHDTVSWYQQALGQGPQFIFQYYEEEERQRGNFPDRFSGHQFPNYSSELNVNALLLGDSALYLCASSPNSYGYTFGSGTRLTVV.

The rearrangement links TRBV24-1 to TRBJ2-1, with 8 bases lining up with TRBD1. Germline-derived CDR1 and CDR2 are KGHDR and SFDVKD. V gave up 10 bases and J gave up 4 bases; unmatched junction bases: 14. The CDR3 loop spans 16 amino acids. The CDR3, as DNA: TGTGCCACAAGCGTGGGGGCAGGGGGCTCTTACAATGAGCAGTTCTTC. This gives the protein CATSVGAGGSYNEQFF.

CDR3 bases: TGTGCCAGCAGCGTAGTCCCGGGGGGCTGGTATGGCTACACCTTC. Residues: CASSVVPGGWYGYTF. The J gene is TRBJ1-2, the V gene TRBV9; D may be TRBD1 (6 bases). V lost 0 bases to trimming and J lost 5 bases, with 14 bases between them. Germline loops: CDR1 SGDLS, CDR2 YYNGEE. This CDR3 is built from 15 residues.

This clone was seen a few times. The chain links TRBV6-1 to TRBJ1-3; a weak D match, TRBD1 (5 bases). The length of the CDR3 is 16 residues. Trimming took off 0 bases at V and 0 bases at J, with 9 bases between the two ends. Germline values: CDR1 MNHNS, CDR2 SASEGT. CDR3: CASSEAGLRSGNTIYF. In DNA form, the CDR3 reads TGTGCCAGCAGTGAAGCGGGACTCCGCTCTGGAAACACCATATATTTT.

The rearrangement joins TRBV2 to TRBJ2-2, with 8 bases aligning to TRBD1. The germline V gene has CDR1 SNHLY and CDR2 FYNNEI. V lost 4 bases, J lost 1 base, and 5 bases stayed unmatched. The CDR3 contains 16 residues. CDR3 DNA sequence: TGTGCCAGCAGTGCCTCGACAGGGGTGAACACCGGGGAGCTGTTTTTT. Its protein product is CASSASTGVNTGELFF. The full variable domain, rest sourced from reference TRBV2 and TRBJ2-2, is EPEVTQTPSHQVTQMGQEVILRCVPISNHLYFYWYRQILGQKVEFLVSFYNNEISEKSEIFDDQFSVERPDGSNFTLKIRSTKLEDSAMYFCASSASTGVNTGELFFGEGSRLTVL.

The CDR3 loop reads CASSRNLPGSSYNEQFF. CDR3 bases: TGTGCCAGCAGCCGAAATTTACCGGGGTCCTCCTACAATGAGCAGTTCTTC. J is TRBJ2-1 and V is TRBV6-4, with D possibly being TRBD2 (5 bases). This CDR3 is built from 17 residues. Germline V gives CDR1 MRHNA, CDR2 SNTAGT. V shed 6 bases and J shed 0 bases, with 18 bases lying between them.

The rearrangement links TRBV5-6 to TRBJ1-4, with D perhaps matching TRBD1 (5 bases). The V gene's germline CDR1 is SGHDT and CDR2 YYEEEE. This CDR3 has 15 amino acids. V was trimmed by 0 bases and J by 7 bases, leaving 13 bases between them. CDR3 sequence (DNA): TGTGCCAGCAGCTTGGGGTATGGGGCAGGTGAAAAACTGTTTTTT. Its protein product is CASSLGYGAGEKLFF.

This chain links TRBV7-2 with TRBJ2-5; weak D call: TRBD2 (6 bases). Germline V gene data show CDR1 as SGHTA and CDR2 as FQGNSA. The germline V and J ends were trimmed by 7 bases and 5 bases, with 17 bases remaining between them. The CDR3 is 14 residues long. The CDR3 nucleotides are TGTGCCAGCAACCCTCAGGGAGGCGGGGAGACCCAGTACTTC. Amino acid sequence: CASNPQGGGETQYF.

This chain joins TRBV7-3 and TRBJ2-7; D gene ambiguous. In germline, CDR1 is SGHTA, CDR2 FQGTGA. The V gene lost 6 bases and the J gene lost 2 bases, with 14 bases spanning the gap. The CDR3 consists of 14 residues. This CDR3 reads CASSNPRGPYEQYV. DNA of the CDR3: TGTGCCAGCAGTAATCCCCGAGGACCCTACGAGCAGTACGTC.

This sequence joins TRBV6-2 or TRBV6-3 and TRBJ1-5; D unresolved. The CDR3 sequence is 15 residues long. Trimming cost V 6 bases and J 0 bases, with 12 bases left between them. From germline, CDR1 is MNHEY and CDR2 SVGEGT. The CDR3 here is CASSSTVYSNQPQHF. As DNA, the CDR3 is TGTGCCAGCAGCTCTACAGTTTATAGCAATCAGCCCCAGCATTTT.

The V and J genes are TRBV5-4 and TRBJ2-7, with D maybe TRBD2 (5 bases). This CDR3 has 13 amino acids. The germline V gene encodes CDR1 SGHNT and CDR2 YYREEE (reference sequence). Trimming took off 4 bases at V and 9 bases at J, with 17 bases between the two ends. The CDR3 DNA reads as TGTGCCAGCAGCACGGACGGAGTCGGGGTGCAGTACGTC. This codes for CASSTDGVGVQYV.

The V call is TRBV6-5, the J call TRBJ2-7; a possible D gene is TRBD2 (6 bases). V dropped 4 bases and J dropped 5 bases, with 21 bases sitting between them. The germline V gene encodes CDR1 MNHEY and CDR2 SVGAGI. CDR3 length: 16 residues. In DNA, the CDR3 is TGTGCCAGCAGTTCCGGGGGTAGGGGACTTGGGGACGAGCAGTACGTC. Translating it yields CASSSGGRGLGDEQYV.

The rearrangement joins TRBV30 to TRBJ2-1; D unclear. V gave up 2 bases and J gave up 3 bases, with 11 bases separating them. CDR1 is GTSNPN and CDR2 is SVGIG in the germline V gene (reference sequence). CDR3 length: 14 amino acids. CDR3: CAWSPSANYNEQFF. CDR3 sequence (DNA): TGTGCCTGGAGTCCAAGCGCTAACTACAATGAGCAGTTCTTC.

The genes are TRBV6-6 and TRBJ2-1; D is perhaps TRBD1 (5 bases). Germline V gene lookup returns CDR1 MNHNY and CDR2 SVGAGI (reference sequence). Trimming left V 6 bases short and J 6 bases short, with 21 bases between. This CDR3 is 16 amino acids long. In nucleotides, the CDR3 is TGTGCCAGCAGCACGCCTCGACAGACTCCTAGCAATGAGCAGTTCTTC. This encodes CASSTPRQTPSNEQFF.

This sequence joins TRBV19 and TRBJ2-3, with 7 nucleotides matching TRBD1. CDR1 is LNHDA and CDR2 is SQIVND in the germline V gene (reference sequence). V lost 7 bases to trimming and J lost 0 bases; unmatched junction nucleotides: 4. This CDR3 region has 14 residues. The chain's CDR3 is CASTPGQSTDTQYF. CDR3 nucleotides: TGTGCCAGTACCCCGGGACAGAGCACAGATACGCAGTATTTT.

J is TRBJ1-2 and V is TRBV7-9; D call uncertain. The CDR3 covers 14 residues. Germline-derived CDR1 and CDR2 are SEHNR and FQNEAQ (reference sequence). With 5 bases removed from V and 4 bases from J, the gap between germline ends came to 14 bases. DNA for the CDR3: TGTGCCAGCAGCCCCAACGAACCGGCCTATGGCTACACCTTC. It codes for CASSPNEPAYGYTF. The full variable domain, completed using reference TRBV7-9 and TRBJ1-2, is DTGVSQNPRHKITKRGQNVTFRCDPISEHNRLYWYRQTLGQGPEFLTYFQNEAQLEKSRLLSDRFSAERPKGSFSTLEIQRTEQGDSAMYLCASSPNEPAYGYTFGSGTRLTVV.

This clone was observed a single time. The rearrangement joins TRBV28 to TRBJ2-4, with a weak D call TRBD1 (6 bases). The CDR3 has 14 residues. Germline CDR1 reads MDHEN; CDR2 reads SYDVKM. Deletions cut 5 bases from V and 9 bases from J, with 17 bases between. The CDR3 protein is CASSTQTGKSIQYF. The CDR3 nucleotides read TGTGCCAGCAGTACTCAAACAGGGAAGAGCATTCAGTACTTC.